The clone carrying this T cell receptor beta chain was counted only a few times. The data are from a study of T cells in Graves' hyperthyroidism and ophthalmopathy. TCR beta CDR3 regions were amplified from RNA transcripts. First-round RT-PCR with HTBI primers amplified the TCR CDR3 region. In TCRdb, the multiplex PCR reads were re-called with MiXCR into one record per CDR3 protein. The table records approximately 300,000 distinct CDR3 sequences, roughly a fifth of them present only once. The CDR3 has 14 residues. V lost 5 bases to trimming and J lost 5 bases, with 15 bases between them. Germline CDR1 MNHNS, CDR2 SASEGT. Diagnosis rested on symptoms, serum thyroxine and TRAb, thyroid ultrasound, and orbital computed tomography.

The origin of this receptor is a man aged 50-59 years with Graves' ophthalmopathy. V usage is TRBV6-1 and J usage is TRBJ2-5; tentatively, D is TRBD2 (5 bases). The sequenced sample was blood. CDR3 loop: CASSLGRYWETQYF. Written as DNA, the CDR3 is TGTGCCAGCAGTCTAGGGAGATATTGGGAGACCCAGTACTTC.